This T cell receptor (beta chain) emerged from a study of blood T cell repertoires in COVID-19 (dated by TCRdb to the early 2020s). Background on the whole study: Samples covering the acute and convalescent phases of COVID-19 were provided by collaborators in the United States, Italy and Spain. The material from the prospective study consisted of cDNA or gDNA derived from T cells, B-cell-depleted T cells, or PBMCs. Subjects who had been exposed to COVID-19, were actively infected with it, or had recovered from it provided the deeply sampled blood TCRbeta repertoires that made up the dataset. A freely available public database, intended as a resource for researchers studying the immune response to SARS-CoV-2, is where the repertoires were released. Samples were obtained from the ongoing ImmuneRACE study (first 160 participants) and from 1,254 subjects provided by 6 global collaborators. Nearly every sample came with metadata listing a de-identified subject ID, COVID-19 status, age in years and sex. Where HLA class I and class II types were available, the types were taken from metadata supplied by the sample provider, not from assay-based typing. Broader findings and caveats from the paper: The quantity of clinical and demographic metadata differed by source and by participant and was supplied without curation.

Remarks on this clone: Its antigen remains unidentified. Base qualities are not recorded, but no much larger clone differs from it by a single base.

Enrolling through a virtual design, the prospective study's participants ranged in age from roughly 18 to 95 years and lived across some 22 United States geographic areas. In the prospective study, participants were assigned to cohorts based on the clinical history participants reported in a screening survey and a study questionnaire. Each participant in the prospective study had whole blood, serum and a nasopharyngeal or oropharyngeal swab collected by mobile phlebotomists. Over an approximately 2-month period, participants in the prospective study had the option of providing additional blood draws and questionnaires. Before DNA extraction, prospective study blood samples were shipped either frozen or at room temperature. Per the germline V gene (reference sequence), LGHDT is the CDR1 and YNNKEL is the CDR2. At the junction V is shortened by 0 bases and J by 3 bases, with 6 bases in between. From cysteine to phenylalanine, the CDR3 is 14 amino acids long. The read is trimmed to its CDR3 DNA, 42 bases read in frame from base 1.

The immunoSEQ Assay, a bias-controlled multiplex PCR, was used to amplify TCRbeta CDR3 regions from genomic DNA. As for the original processing: Within the assay, amplification of reference gene primers was used to estimate how many nucleated cells each sample contained. To quantify the absolute abundance of each unique TCRbeta CDR3 rearrangement, sequence reads were collapsed and filtered. For each sample, productive Simpson clonality was calculated by taking the square root of Simpson's diversity index across productive rearrangements. The clones in this table, taken by TCRdb from immuneACCESS, are in-frame only. Not every clone is retained; where verified, under half of the shortfall comes from an unresolved V gene, and the cause of the rest is unknown. The D gene and trimming were derived from the DNA, and the V and J assignments and clone size from that table. The sample table records about 240,000 clones; about 90% of these occur just once. The ten most abundant clones make up about 3.3% of the sample.

The sequencing sample was made of PBMCs or T cells enriched from blood (not recorded which). The chain is encoded by TRBV3-1 (or the pseudogene TRBV3-2) joined to TRBJ2-1; the D gene assignment is ambiguous. The TCR sequence derives from a woman aged 40 to 49 with acute COVID-19. The CDR3 reads as follows: CASSQDVSYNEQFF. The nucleotides are TGTGCCAGCAGCCAAGATGTTAGCTACAATGAGCAGTTCTTC.